This T cell receptor (beta chain) was recorded in a study of cytomegalovirus exposure and HLA in healthy donors. Study findings and constraints: Investigators reported 150 to 200 TCR beta chains as tied to cytomegalovirus.

About this clone itself: The antigen remains unidentified.

PCR was performed using 60 Vbeta and 13 Jbeta primers. The repertoire was sequenced with immunoSEQ multiplex PCR; TCRdb's copy has only in-frame clones and lacks some. The sample shows about 150,000 clones, about 64% of them seen only once. This clonotype was obtained from a man in his 60s in good health and CMV-seronegative. Sequencing was carried out using PBMCs.

This CDR3 reads CASSPGTSGSVSYNEQFF. As DNA, the CDR3 is TGCGCCAGCAGCCCCGGGACTAGCGGGAGTGTATCCTACAATGAGCAGTTCTTC. The chain couples TRBV5-1 to TRBJ2-1, with 14 bases fitting TRBD2. Looked up from germline, CDR1 is SGHRS and CDR2 is YFSETQ. The CDR3 consists of 18 residues. The junction had 7 bases not matched to a gene; V was cut back by 4 bases and J by 1 base.